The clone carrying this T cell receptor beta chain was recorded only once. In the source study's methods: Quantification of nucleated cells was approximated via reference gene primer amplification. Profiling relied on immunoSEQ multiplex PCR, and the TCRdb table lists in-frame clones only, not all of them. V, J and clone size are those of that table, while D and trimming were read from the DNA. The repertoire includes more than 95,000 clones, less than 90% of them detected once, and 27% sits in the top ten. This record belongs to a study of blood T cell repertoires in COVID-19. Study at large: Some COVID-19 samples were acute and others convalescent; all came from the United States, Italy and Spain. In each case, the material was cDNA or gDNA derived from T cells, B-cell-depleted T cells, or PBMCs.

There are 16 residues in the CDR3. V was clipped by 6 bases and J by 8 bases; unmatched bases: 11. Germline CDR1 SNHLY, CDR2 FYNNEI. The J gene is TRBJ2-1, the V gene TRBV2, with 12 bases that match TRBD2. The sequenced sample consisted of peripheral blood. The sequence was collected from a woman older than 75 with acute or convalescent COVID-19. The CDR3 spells CASRAPSGGEGHEQFF. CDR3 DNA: TGTGCCAGCAGGGCGCCTAGCGGGGGGGAGGGGCATGAGCAGTTCTTC.